The 20 T cell receptor beta chains presented below share a single source sample, sequenced in a study of T cells in narcolepsy (dated by TCRdb to the late 2010s). Libraries came from the immunoSEQ multiplex PCR assay. TCRdb took over this immuneACCESS table, retaining in-frame rearrangements with V and J assigned. Such tables are incomplete; in checked studies, under half of the missing clones stem from an unresolved V gene, and the remainder is unexplained. A total of approximately 28,000 clones appear in this sample, roughly 74% of them only once. 3.4% of the sample is taken by the ten largest. The sample consisted of CD45RA- memory CD4+ T cells from PBMCs. Read against the paper, the sample's cell subset or site label means: memory T cells sorted ex vivo from peripheral blood. These receptors were obtained from a human donor with narcolepsy.

The chain carries TRBV5-8 and TRBJ1-1, with 10 bases aligning to TRBD1. The germline V gene encodes CDR1 SGHTS and CDR2 YDEGEE. Unmatched junction bases numbered 8, after V lost 2 bases and J lost 4 bases. The CDR3 covers 16 residues. CDR3 in DNA: TGTGCCAGCAGCTTCGGGGACAGGGGTACCAGCACTGAAGCTTTCTTT. Protein product: CASSFGDRGTSTEAFF.

This clone was found a few times. The V and J genes are TRBV5-6 and TRBJ1-2, with TRBD1 matching over 11 bases. The CDR3 spans 15 residues. The V gene's germline CDR1 is SGHDT and CDR2 YYEEEE. Trimming cost V 5 bases and J 7 bases; bases outside gene matches: 10. CDR3 protein: CASSFIGQGAGGYTF. The DNA of the CDR3 is TGTGCCAGCAGTTTCATTGGACAGGGGGCAGGTGGCTACACCTTC.

The genes are TRBV5-4 and TRBJ2-1; D might be TRBD2 (6 bases). The V and J ends lost 2 bases and 2 bases respectively, with 11 bases between them. Germline assignment: CDR1 SGHNT and CDR2 YYREEE (reference sequence). The CDR3 contains 15 residues. CDR3 coding DNA: TGTGCCAGCAGCTTCCGCGCGGGGCCCTACAATGAGCAGTTCTTC. Its protein product is CASSFRAGPYNEQFF.

In this sample, this clone turned up a few times. The chain is built from TRBV7-9 and TRBJ2-5; D is possibly TRBD2 (5 bases). CDR3 length equals 14 residues. Germline assignment: CDR1 SEHNR and CDR2 FQNEAQ (reference sequence). V shed 2 bases and J shed 3 bases, with 10 bases lying between them. The CDR3 nucleotides read TGTGCCAGCAGCTTAAAAGGGCGGGAAGAGACCCAGTACTTC. Translating it yields CASSLKGREETQYF.

The CDR3 coding sequence is TGTGCCAGCAGCACCAGGGGGTTTAGGACAGATACGCAGTATTTT. Its protein is CASSTRGFRTDTQYF. The J gene is TRBJ2-3, the V gene TRBV5-6, with 7 bases that match TRBD1. The V and J ends lost 4 bases and 3 bases, in that order; junction bases with no gene match: 8. Per the germline V gene, CDR1 is SGHDT and CDR2 is YYEEEE. The CDR3 loop spans 15 amino acids.

The chain employs TRBV20-1 and TRBJ1-1; maybe TRBD1 (5 bases). Germline V gene sequence: CDR1 DFQATT, CDR2 SNEGSKA (reference sequence). Trimming shortened V by 5 bases and J by 10 bases, and 14 bases separated the two germline ends. The CDR3 consists of 11 residues. The CDR3: CSALFDGGAFF. CDR3 sequence (DNA): TGCAGTGCTCTTTTTGACGGGGGAGCTTTCTTT.

The chain carries TRBV14 and TRBJ1-2; perhaps TRBD1 as D (6 bases). Germline lookup yields CDR1 SGHDN and CDR2 FVKESK. CDR3 length: 16 residues. V was clipped by 4 bases and J by 3 bases, with 18 bases between them. The CDR3 protein is CASSRENRARYYGYTF. The DNA of the CDR3 is TGTGCCAGCAGCCGAGAAAACAGGGCCCGGTACTATGGCTACACCTTC. The complete variable domain, with remaining parts taken from reference TRBV14 and TRBJ1-2, reads EAGVTQFPSHSVIEKGQTVTLRCDPISGHDNLYWYRRVMGKEIKFLLHFVKESKQDESGMPNNRFLAERTGGTYSTLKVQPAELEDSGVYFCASSRENRARYYGYTFGSGTRLTVV.

The chain recombines TRBV27 with TRBJ2-3; D perhaps matches TRBD2 (6 bases). V lost 5 bases and J 5 bases, leaving 20 bases between the germline ends. This CDR3 comprises 16 residues. Germline V CDR1 and CDR2: MNHEY, SMNVEV (reference sequence). The CDR3, as DNA: TGTGCCAGCAGTCCGCTGACTAGTATCTGGGGAGATACGCAGTATTTT. Translated: CASSPLTSIWGDTQYF.

This sequence joins TRBV9 and TRBJ2-7, with D possibly TRBD1 on 6 matching bases. Germline assignment: CDR1 SGDLS and CDR2 YYNGEE. The length of the CDR3 is 13 residues. Trimming shortened V by 2 bases and J by 6 bases, and 12 bases separated the two germline ends. As DNA, the CDR3 is TGTGCCAGCAGCGTTGGACAGCTTAGCGAGCAGTACTTC. This encodes CASSVGQLSEQYF.

V and J are TRBV5-4 and TRBJ1-1, with TRBD1 as a possible D gene (5 bases). Germline V gene data show CDR1 as SGHNT and CDR2 as YYREEE (reference sequence). The ends were cut back, 0 bases at V and 3 bases at J, with 9 bases in the middle. This CDR3 spans 14 amino acids. CDR3 loop: CASSLDRGYTEAFF. The DNA for the CDR3 is TGTGCCAGCAGCTTGGATCGGGGGTACACTGAAGCTTTCTTT.

The gene calls are TRBV2 and TRBJ2-2; 10 bases line up with TRBD2. There are 16 residues in the CDR3. J lost 1 base, V lost 6 bases, and 5 bases had no gene match. Germline CDR1 reads SNHLY; CDR2 reads FYNNEI. The CDR3 DNA reads as TGTGCCAGCAGAGGTAGCGGGGGGTGGAACACCGGGGAGCTGTTTTTT. Its protein product is CASRGSGGWNTGELFF.

This chain joins TRBV6-5 and TRBJ2-2, with 9 bases matching TRBD2. CDR3 length: 14 residues. V gave up 5 bases and J gave up 7 bases; unmatched junction bases: 5. Germline V lookup: CDR1 MNHEY, CDR2 SVGAGI. In DNA form, the CDR3 reads TGTGCCAGCAGTGATGAGCGGGGGGTCGGGGAGCTGTTTTTT. It encodes CASSDERGVGELFF.

This clone was seen a handful of times. V gene TRBV11-3 combines with J gene TRBJ2-1; 11 bases agree with TRBD2. The V gene end was trimmed by 5 bases and the J gene end by 4 bases; junction bases not matched to a gene: 4. The V gene's germline CDR1 is SGHNT and CDR2 YENEEA. The CDR3 has 15 residues. CDR3 DNA sequence: TGTGCCAGCAGCCCAGGGACTAGCGGTTACAATGAGCAGTTCTTC. Protein product: CASSPGTSGYNEQFF.

The chain couples TRBV11-3 to TRBJ2-3; 9 nucleotides line up with TRBD1. Germline trimming cut 5 bases from V and 0 bases from J; bases unmatched to any gene: 9. Germline V lookup: CDR1 SGHNT, CDR2 YENEEA. The CDR3 runs to 17 residues. The CDR3 DNA follows: TGTGCCAGCAGCCCAGGGACAGGGTTACGGAGCACAGATACGCAGTATTTT. Residues: CASSPGTGLRSTDTQYF.

J is TRBJ2-5 and V is TRBV14; D assignment may be TRBD1 or TRBD2 (6 bases each). Germline values: CDR1 SGHDN, CDR2 FVKESK. V lost 1 base, J lost 2 bases, and 8 bases lay in between. CDR3 size: 14 residues. Here the CDR3 reads CASSQGGAQETQYF. In nucleotides, the CDR3 is TGTGCCAGCAGCCAAGGGGGGGCTCAAGAGACCCAGTACTTC.

The chain links TRBV11-3 to TRBJ2-2, with D possibly TRBD2 on 6 matching bases. The CDR3 is 15 amino acids. The V end was cut by 1 base, the J end by 2 bases, with 8 bases between. CDR1 and CDR2 from the germline V gene are SGHNT and YENEEA. For the CDR3, the DNA is TGTGCCAGCAGCTTAGGGGACTTCAACACCGGGGAGCTGTTTTTT. It codes for CASSLGDFNTGELFF.

This clone was detected only a few times. The chain links TRBV27 to TRBJ1-5; 9 nucleotides agree with TRBD1. Looked up from germline, CDR1 is MNHEY and CDR2 is SMNVEV (reference sequence). The CDR3 loop spans 15 amino acids. Trimming removed 2 bases from V and 7 bases from J; junction bases left unmatched: 6. This chain's CDR3 is CASSLPTDRGQPQHF. The CDR3 DNA is TGTGCCAGCAGTTTACCGACGGACAGGGGACAGCCCCAGCATTTT.

The chain combines TRBV7-2 with TRBJ2-7; TRBD2 agrees at 7 bases. With V trimmed by 4 bases and J by 3 bases, 9 bases remained unmatched. The CDR3 spans 15 residues. Germline lookup yields CDR1 SGHTA and CDR2 FQGNSA. CDR3 DNA sequence: TGTGCCAGCAGCTCCCGCGGGGGACTAATCTACGAGCAGTACTTC. This encodes CASSSRGGLIYEQYF.

This chain links TRBV27 with TRBJ1-4; no firm D call. Trimming took off 8 bases at V and 0 bases at J, with 10 bases between the two ends. The germline V gene has CDR1 MNHEY and CDR2 SMNVEV (reference sequence). The length of the CDR3 is 14 residues. The DNA for the CDR3 is TGTGCCAGCGGGCCCCGGACAACTAATGAAAAACTGTTTTTT. Amino acids: CASGPRTTNEKLFF.

This chain links TRBV15 with TRBJ2-2, with 9 bases fitting TRBD2. Germline CDR1 is LNHNV and CDR2 is YYDKDF (reference sequence). This CDR3 is 18 amino acids long. The J segment lost 4 bases and the V segment lost 2 bases, leaving 11 bases of the junction unmatched. In DNA form, the CDR3 reads TGTGCCACCAGCAGACCCCAGGAGCGGGGGGACCTCACCGGGGAGCTGTTTTTT. Translating it yields CATSRPQERGDLTGELFF.